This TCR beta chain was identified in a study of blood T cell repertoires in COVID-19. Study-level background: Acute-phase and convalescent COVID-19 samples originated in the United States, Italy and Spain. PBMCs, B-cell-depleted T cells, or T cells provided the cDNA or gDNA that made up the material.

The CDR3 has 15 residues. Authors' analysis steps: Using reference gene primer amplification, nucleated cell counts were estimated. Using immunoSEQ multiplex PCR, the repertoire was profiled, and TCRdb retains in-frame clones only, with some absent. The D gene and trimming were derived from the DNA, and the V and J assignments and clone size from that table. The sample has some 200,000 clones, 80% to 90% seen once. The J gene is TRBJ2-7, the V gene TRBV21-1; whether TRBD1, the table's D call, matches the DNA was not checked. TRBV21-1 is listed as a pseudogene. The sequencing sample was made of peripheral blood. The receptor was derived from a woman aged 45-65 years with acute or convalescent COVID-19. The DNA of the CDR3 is TGTGCCAGCAGCAAAGGGCCAGGTAGGTCCTACGAGCAGTACTTC. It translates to CASSKGPGRSYEQYF.